This TCR beta chain appears in the sequencing data of a study of beta chain features in type 1 diabetes. General study points: Equally in patients and controls, PCR might preferentially amplify shorter templates.

Averaging roughly 100 mL, one heparinised blood draw was given by each donor. Populations isolated by sorting all had purity greater than 95%. The authors reverse transcribed all of the isolated RNA, so sequencing captured expressed TCRB transcripts. Reads from naive, central memory and regulatory T cell samples averaged around 3.6 million. Measured with immunoSEQ multiplex PCR; TCRdb has only the in-frame clones, and not every one. The table has under 950,000 clones, 15% to 20% seen once. On this clone itself: What it binds is unknown.

In germline, CDR1 is SGHDT, CDR2 YYEEEE. V lost 7 bases and J lost 4, with 8 bases in between. This CDR3 region has 11 residues. V and J are TRBV5-6 and TRBJ1-1; D gene uncertain. Sequencing input: naive CD4+ T cells from blood. The TCR comes from a young woman in good health. The CDR3: CASQTRTEAFF. CDR3 sequence (DNA): TGTGCCAGCCAGACACGCACTGAAGCTTTCTTT. Full variable domain (outside the CDR3, taken from reference TRBV5-6 and TRBJ1-1): DAGVTQSPTHLIKTRGQQVTLRCSPKSGHDTVSWYQQALGQGPQFIFQYYEEEERQRGNFPDRFSGHQFPNYSSELNVNALLLGDSALYLCASQTRTEAFFGQGTRLTVV.